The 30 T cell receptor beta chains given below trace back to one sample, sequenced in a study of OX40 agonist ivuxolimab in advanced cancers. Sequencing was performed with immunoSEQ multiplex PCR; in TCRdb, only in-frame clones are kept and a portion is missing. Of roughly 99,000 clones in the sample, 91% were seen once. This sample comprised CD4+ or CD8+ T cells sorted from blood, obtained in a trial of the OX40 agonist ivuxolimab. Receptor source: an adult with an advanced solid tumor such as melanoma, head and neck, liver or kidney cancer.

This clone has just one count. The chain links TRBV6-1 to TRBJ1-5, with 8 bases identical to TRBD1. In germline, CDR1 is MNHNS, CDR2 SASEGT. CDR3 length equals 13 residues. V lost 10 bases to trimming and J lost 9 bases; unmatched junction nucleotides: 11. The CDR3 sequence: CAIEQDRGRPQHF. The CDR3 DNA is TGTGCCATCGAACAAGACAGGGGACGGCCCCAGCATTTT.

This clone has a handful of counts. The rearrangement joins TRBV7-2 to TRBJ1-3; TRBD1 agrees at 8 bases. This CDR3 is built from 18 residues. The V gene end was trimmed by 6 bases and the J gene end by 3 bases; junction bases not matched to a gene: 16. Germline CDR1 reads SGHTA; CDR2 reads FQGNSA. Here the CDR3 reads CASRPPWSQGAGGNTIYF. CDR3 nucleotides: TGTGCCAGCAGGCCCCCTTGGAGCCAGGGGGCTGGTGGAAACACCATATATTTT.

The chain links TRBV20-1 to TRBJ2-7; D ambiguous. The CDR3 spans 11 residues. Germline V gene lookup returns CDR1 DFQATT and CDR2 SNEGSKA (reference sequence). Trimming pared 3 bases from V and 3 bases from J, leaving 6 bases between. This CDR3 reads CSASNSYEQYF. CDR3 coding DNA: TGCAGTGCTAGTAACAGCTACGAGCAGTACTTC.

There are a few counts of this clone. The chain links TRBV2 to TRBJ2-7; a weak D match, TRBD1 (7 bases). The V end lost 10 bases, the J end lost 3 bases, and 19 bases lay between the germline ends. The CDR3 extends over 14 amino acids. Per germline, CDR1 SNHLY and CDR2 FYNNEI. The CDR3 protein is CATSGDREVYEQYF. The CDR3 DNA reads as TGTGCCACCTCAGGTGACAGGGAGGTCTACGAGCAGTACTTC. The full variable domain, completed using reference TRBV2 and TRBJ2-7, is EPEVTQTPSHQVTQMGQEVILRCVPISNHLYFYWYRQILGQKVEFLVSFYNNEISEKSEIFDDQFSVERPDGSNFTLKIRSTKLEDSAMYFCATSGDREVYEQYFGPGTRLTVT.

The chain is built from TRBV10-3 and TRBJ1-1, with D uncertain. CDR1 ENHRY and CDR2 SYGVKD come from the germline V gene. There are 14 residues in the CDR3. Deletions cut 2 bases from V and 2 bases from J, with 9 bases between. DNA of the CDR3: TGTGCCATCAGTGAGCTGCGGGCTAACACTGAAGCTTTCTTT. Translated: CAISELRANTEAFF.

CDR3 sequence: CAWSLGVANTGELFF. The DNA for the CDR3 is TGTGCCTGGAGTCTAGGGGTGGCGAACACCGGGGAGCTGTTTTTT. The V and J genes are TRBV30 and TRBJ2-2, with a weak D call TRBD1 (5 bases). CDR3 length: 15 residues. In germline, CDR1 is GTSNPN, CDR2 SVGIG (reference sequence). V was pared by 2 bases and J by 0 bases, with 10 bases between.

The CDR3: CASSFAETQYF. The DNA of the CDR3 is TGCGCCAGCAGCTTCGCAGAGACCCAGTACTTC. The rearrangement uses TRBV5-1 and TRBJ2-5, with unresolved D. The germline V gene encodes CDR1 SGHRS and CDR2 YFSETQ. The CDR3 covers 11 residues. V lost 2 bases and J lost 4, with 3 bases in between.

The CDR3 DNA reads TGTGCCAGCAGTTTAAGCTGGTCGGGTAATGAGCAGTTCTTC. The encoded protein is CASSLSWSGNEQFF. This rearrangement joins TRBV27 to TRBJ2-1; D unclear. CDR1 is MNHEY, CDR2 SMNVEV, per germline (reference sequence). The CDR3 is 14 amino acids. V was shortened by 2 bases and J by 7 bases, with 12 bases between the two germline ends.

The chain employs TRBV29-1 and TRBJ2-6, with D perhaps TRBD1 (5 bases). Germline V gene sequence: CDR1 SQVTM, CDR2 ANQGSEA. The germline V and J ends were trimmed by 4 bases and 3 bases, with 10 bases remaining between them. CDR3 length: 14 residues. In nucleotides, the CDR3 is TGCAGCGTTGGGGGCTTGAGTGGGGCCAACGTCCTGACTTTC. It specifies CSVGGLSGANVLTF.

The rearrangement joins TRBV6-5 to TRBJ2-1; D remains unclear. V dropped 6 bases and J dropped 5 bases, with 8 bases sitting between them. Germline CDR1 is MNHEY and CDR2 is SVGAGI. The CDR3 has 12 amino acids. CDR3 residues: CASRTYDNEQFF. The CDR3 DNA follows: TGTGCCAGCAGGACCTACGACAATGAGCAGTTCTTC.

CDR3 bases: TGTGCCAGCAGCTCCCGGGACAGGCCCTATGGAAACACCATATATTTT. The encoded protein is CASSSRDRPYGNTIYF. This chain connects TRBV5-4 to TRBJ1-3; 8 bases map to TRBD1. V lost 3 bases, J lost 3 bases, and 8 bases stayed unmatched. The CDR3 sequence is 16 residues long. CDR1 and CDR2 from the germline V gene are SGHNT and YYREEE (reference sequence).

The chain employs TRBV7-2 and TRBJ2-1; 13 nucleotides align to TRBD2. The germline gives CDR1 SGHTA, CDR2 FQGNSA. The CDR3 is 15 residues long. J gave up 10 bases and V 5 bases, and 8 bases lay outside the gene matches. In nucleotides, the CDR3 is TGTGCCAGCAGCGAAGGGACTAGCGGGAACTACGAGCAGTTCTTC. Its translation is CASSEGTSGNYEQFF.

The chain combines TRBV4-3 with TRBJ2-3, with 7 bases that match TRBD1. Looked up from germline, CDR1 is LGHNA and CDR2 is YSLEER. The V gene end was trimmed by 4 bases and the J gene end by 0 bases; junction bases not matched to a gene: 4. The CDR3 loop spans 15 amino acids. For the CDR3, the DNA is TGCGCCAGCAGCCTGGGGACAGCTAGCACAGATACGCAGTATTTT. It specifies CASSLGTASTDTQYF.

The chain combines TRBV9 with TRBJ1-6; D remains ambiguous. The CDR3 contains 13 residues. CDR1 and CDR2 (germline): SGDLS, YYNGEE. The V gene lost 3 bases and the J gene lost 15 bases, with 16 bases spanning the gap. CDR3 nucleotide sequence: TGTGCCAGCAGCGCTCACGACCCTGTGATCCTCCACTTT. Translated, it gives CASSAHDPVILHF.

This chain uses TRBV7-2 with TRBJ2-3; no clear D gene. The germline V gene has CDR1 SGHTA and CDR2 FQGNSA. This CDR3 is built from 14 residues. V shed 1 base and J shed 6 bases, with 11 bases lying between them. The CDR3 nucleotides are TGTGCCAGCAGCTTAGGGGCCACGGTGGATACGCAGTATTTT. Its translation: CASSLGATVDTQYF. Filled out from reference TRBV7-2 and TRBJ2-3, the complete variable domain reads GAGVSQSPSNKVTEKGKDVELRCDPISGHTALYWYRQSLGQGLEFLIYFQGNSAPDKSGLPSDRFSAERTGGSVSTLTIQRTQQEDSAVYLCASSLGATVDTQYFGPGTRLTVL.

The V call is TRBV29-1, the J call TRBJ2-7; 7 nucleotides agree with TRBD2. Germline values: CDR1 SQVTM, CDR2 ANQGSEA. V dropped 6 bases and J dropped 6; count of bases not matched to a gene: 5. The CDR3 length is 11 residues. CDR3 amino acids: CSVILAFEQYF. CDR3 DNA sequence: TGCAGCGTCATACTAGCGTTCGAGCAGTACTTC.

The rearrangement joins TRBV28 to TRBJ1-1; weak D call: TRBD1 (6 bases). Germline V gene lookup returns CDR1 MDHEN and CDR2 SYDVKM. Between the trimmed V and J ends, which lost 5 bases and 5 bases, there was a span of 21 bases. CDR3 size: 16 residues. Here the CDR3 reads CASSPYAPTGFTEAFF. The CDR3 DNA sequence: TGTGCCAGCAGTCCCTATGCCCCAACAGGGTTTACTGAAGCTTTCTTT.

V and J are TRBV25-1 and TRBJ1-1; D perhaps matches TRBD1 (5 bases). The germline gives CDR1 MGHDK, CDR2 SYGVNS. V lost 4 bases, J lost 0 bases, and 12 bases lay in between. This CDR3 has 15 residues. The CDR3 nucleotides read TGTGCCAGCAGTGCGGACACGTCCATGAACACTGAAGCTTTCTTT. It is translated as CASSADTSMNTEAFF.

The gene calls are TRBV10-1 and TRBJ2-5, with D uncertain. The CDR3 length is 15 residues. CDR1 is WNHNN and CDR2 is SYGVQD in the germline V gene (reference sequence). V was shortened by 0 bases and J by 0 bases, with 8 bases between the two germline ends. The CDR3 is CASSESSANQETQYF. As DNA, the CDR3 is TGCGCCAGCAGTGAGTCGTCGGCCAACCAAGAGACCCAGTACTTC.

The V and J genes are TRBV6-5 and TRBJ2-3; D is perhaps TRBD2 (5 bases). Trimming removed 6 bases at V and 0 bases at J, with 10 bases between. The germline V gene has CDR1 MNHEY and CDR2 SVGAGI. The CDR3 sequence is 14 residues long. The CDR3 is CASSLLGSTDTQYF. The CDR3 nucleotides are TGTGCCAGCAGCCTACTAGGGAGCACAGATACGCAGTATTTT.

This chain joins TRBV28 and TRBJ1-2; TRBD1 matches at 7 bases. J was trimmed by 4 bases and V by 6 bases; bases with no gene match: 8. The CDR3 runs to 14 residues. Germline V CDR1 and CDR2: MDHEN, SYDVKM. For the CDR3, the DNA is TGTGCCAGCAGACCCGGGACAGACCTCTATGGCTACACCTTC. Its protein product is CASRPGTDLYGYTF.

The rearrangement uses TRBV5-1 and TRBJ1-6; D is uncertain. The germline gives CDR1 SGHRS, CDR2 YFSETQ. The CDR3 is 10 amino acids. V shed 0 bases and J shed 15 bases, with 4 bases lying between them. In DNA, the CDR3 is TGCGCCAGCAGCTTGGGTCGCCTCCACTTT. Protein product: CASSLGRLHF.

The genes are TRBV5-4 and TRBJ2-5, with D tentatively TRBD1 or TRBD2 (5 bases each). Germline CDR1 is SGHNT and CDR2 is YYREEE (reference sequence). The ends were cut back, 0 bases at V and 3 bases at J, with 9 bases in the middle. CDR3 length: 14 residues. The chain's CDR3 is CASSLAGREETQYF. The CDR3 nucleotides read TGTGCCAGCAGCTTGGCAGGGAGAGAAGAGACCCAGTACTTC.

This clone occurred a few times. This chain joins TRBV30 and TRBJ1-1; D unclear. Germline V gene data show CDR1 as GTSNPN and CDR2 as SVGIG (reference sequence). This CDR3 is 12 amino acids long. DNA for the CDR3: TGTGCAGGGAGCGTTTTGAACACTGAAGCTTTCTTT. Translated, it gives CAGSVLNTEAFF.

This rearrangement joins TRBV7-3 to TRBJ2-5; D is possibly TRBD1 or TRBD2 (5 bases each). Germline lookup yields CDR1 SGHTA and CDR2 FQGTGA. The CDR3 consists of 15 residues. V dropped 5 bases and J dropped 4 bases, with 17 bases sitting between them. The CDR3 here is CASSPGGARVETQYF. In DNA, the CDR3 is TGTGCCAGCAGCCCGGGTGGGGCGCGGGTAGAGACCCAGTACTTC. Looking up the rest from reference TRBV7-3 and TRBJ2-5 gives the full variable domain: GAGVSQTPSNKVTEKGKYVELRCDPISGHTALYWYRQSLGQGPEFLIYFQGTGAADDSGLPNDRFFAVRPEGSVSTLKIQRTERGDSAVYLCASSPGGARVETQYFGPGTRLLVL.

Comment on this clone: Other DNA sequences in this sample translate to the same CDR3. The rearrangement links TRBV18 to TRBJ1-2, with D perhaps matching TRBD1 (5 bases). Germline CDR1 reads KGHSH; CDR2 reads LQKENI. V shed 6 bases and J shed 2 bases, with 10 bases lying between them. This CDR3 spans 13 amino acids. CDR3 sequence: CASSPDRNYGYTF. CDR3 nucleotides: TGTGCCAGCTCTCCCGACAGAAACTATGGCTACACCTTC.

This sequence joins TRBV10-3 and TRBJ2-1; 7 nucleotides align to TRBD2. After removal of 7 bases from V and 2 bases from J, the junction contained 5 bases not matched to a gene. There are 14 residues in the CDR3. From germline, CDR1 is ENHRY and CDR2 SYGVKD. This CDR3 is CAINQGGTYNEQFF. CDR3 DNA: TGTGCCATCAATCAGGGAGGGACCTACAATGAGCAGTTCTTC.

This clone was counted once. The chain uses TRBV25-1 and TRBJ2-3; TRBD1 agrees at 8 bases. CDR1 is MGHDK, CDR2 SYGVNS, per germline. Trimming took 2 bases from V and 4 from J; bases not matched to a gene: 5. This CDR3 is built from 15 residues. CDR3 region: CASSETSTGADTQYF. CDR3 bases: TGTGCCAGCAGTGAAACATCGACAGGGGCAGATACGCAGTATTTT.

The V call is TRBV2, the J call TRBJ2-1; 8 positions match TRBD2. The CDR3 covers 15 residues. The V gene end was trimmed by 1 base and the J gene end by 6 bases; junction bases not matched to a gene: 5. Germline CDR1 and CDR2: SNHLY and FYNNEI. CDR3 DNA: TGTGCCAGCAGTGAAGGGGGGACTAGTGGCAATGAGCAGTTCTTC. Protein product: CASSEGGTSGNEQFF.

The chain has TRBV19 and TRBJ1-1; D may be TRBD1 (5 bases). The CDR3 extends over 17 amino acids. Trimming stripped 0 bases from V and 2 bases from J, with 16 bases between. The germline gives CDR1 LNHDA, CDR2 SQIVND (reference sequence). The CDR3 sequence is CASSIDRGTLINTEAFF. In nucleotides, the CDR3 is TGTGCCAGTAGTATAGATCGGGGGACCTTGATTAACACTGAAGCTTTCTTT.